This T cell receptor (beta chain) is from a study of blood T cell repertoires in COVID-19. About the study: Material from acute and convalescent COVID-19 was sourced from the United States, Italy and Spain.

Sequencing used immunoSEQ multiplex PCR; TCRdb keeps in-frame clones, though not all of them. The sample has tens of thousands of clones, just over 85% seen once. This CDR3 contains 15 residues. V was clipped by 2 bases and J by 3 bases, with 15 bases between them. CDR1 is SGHRS and CDR2 is YFSETQ in the germline V gene. This TCR was sampled from a human donor in a cohort sampled during active COVID-19. The rearrangement uses TRBV5-1 and TRBJ2-7; perhaps TRBD2 as D (6 bases). The material sequenced was peripheral blood. The CDR3 region is CASSFGTLGGYEQYF. The CDR3 nucleotides are TGCGCCAGCAGCTTCGGGACTCTCGGGGGCTACGAGCAGTACTTC.